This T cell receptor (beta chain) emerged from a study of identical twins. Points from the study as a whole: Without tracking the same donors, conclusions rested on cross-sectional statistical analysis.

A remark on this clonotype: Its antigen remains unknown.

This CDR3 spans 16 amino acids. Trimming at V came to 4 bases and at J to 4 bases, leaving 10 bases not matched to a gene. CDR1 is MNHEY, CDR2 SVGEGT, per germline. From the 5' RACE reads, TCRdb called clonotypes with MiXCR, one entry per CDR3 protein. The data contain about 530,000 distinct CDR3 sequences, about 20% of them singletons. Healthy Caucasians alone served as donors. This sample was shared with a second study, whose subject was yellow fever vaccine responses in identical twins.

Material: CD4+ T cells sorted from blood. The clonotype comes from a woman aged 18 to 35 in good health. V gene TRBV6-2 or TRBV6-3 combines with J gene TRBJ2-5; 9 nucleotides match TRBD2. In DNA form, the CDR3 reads TGTGCCAGCAGTTTAACGACTAGCGGTGGCGGAGAGACCCAGTACTTC. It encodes CASSLTTSGGGETQYF.